Listed below are T cell receptor beta chains from one sample, sequenced in a study of cytomegalovirus exposure and HLA in healthy donors. The table came from immunoSEQ multiplex PCR; TCRdb's copy has only in-frame clones and leaves some out. The table includes about 160,000 clones, roughly 79% detected once. Sample: PBMCs. The receptors originated from a man younger than 40 in good health and CMV-seronegative. Each CDR3 is given without its conserved first and last residue. Size tells how often a clone was seen (once, few, many) or the class of an expanded clone, and some rows leave it out.

V gene: TRBV28
J gene: TRBJ1-1
clone size: NA
CDR3 protein: ASSPPQLNTEAF

V gene: TRBV28
J gene: TRBJ2-5
clone size: NA
CDR3 protein: ASSSGKETQY

V gene: TRBV11-1
J gene: TRBJ2-7
clone size: NA
CDR3 protein: ASSLVSGMGREQY

V gene: TRBV28
J gene: TRBJ2-3
clone size: NA
CDR3 protein: ASSSETGTDTQY

V gene: TRBV28
J gene: TRBJ2-1
clone size: NA
CDR3 protein: ASTGGGQGYNEQF

V gene: TRBV5-4
J gene: TRBJ2-3
clone size: once
CDR3 protein: ASSSPGLAGGITDTQY

V gene: TRBV6-5
J gene: NA
clone size: NA
CDR3 protein: ASSYDRLDEQY

V gene: TRBV9
J gene: TRBJ2-2
clone size: NA
CDR3 protein: ASSVGTSRYTGELF

V gene: TRBV19
J gene: TRBJ2-4
clone size: NA
CDR3 protein: ASSRGWDRY

V gene: TRBV5-1
J gene: TRBJ2-2
clone size: NA
CDR3 protein: ASRVTSGVNTGELF

V gene: TRBV25-1
J gene: TRBJ2-7
clone size: few
CDR3 protein: ASSDSLAGYEQY

V gene: TRBV9
J gene: TRBJ2-5
clone size: NA
CDR3 protein: ASSPPGGTQETQY